This T cell receptor (beta chain) is from a study of blood T cell repertoires in COVID-19. Study details: PBMCs, B-cell-depleted T cells, or T cells provided the cDNA or gDNA that made up the material.

V lost 7 bases to trimming and J lost 0 bases, with 15 bases between them. Germline V lookup: CDR1 SGHTS, CDR2 YDEGEE. CDR3 length: 15 residues. The table came from immunoSEQ multiplex PCR; TCRdb's copy has only in-frame clones and leaves some out. This table holds 90,000 to 110,000 clones, over 75% found once. The specimen was peripheral blood. The chain joins TRBV5-8 to TRBJ2-3; D possibly corresponds to TRBD1 (5 bases). The source of this sequence is a man in his fifties with acute or convalescent COVID-19. CDR3 amino acids: CASGPRQTSTDTQYF. CDR3 DNA: TGTGCCAGCGGGCCGAGACAGACAAGCACAGATACGCAGTATTTT.